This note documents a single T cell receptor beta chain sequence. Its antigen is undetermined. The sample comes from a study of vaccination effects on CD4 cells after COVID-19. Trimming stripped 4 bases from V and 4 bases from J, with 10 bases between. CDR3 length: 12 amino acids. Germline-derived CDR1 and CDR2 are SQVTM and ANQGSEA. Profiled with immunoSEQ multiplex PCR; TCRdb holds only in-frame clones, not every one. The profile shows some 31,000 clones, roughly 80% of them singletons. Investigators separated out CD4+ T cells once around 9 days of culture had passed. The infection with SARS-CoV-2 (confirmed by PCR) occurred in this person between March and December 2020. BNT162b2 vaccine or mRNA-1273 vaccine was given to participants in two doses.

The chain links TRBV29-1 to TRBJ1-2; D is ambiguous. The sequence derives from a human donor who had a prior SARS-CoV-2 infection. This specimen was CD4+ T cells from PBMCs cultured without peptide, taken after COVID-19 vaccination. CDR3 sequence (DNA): TGCAGCGTTGTGGAGGCACTCTATGGCTACACCTTC. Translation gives CSVVEALYGYTF.